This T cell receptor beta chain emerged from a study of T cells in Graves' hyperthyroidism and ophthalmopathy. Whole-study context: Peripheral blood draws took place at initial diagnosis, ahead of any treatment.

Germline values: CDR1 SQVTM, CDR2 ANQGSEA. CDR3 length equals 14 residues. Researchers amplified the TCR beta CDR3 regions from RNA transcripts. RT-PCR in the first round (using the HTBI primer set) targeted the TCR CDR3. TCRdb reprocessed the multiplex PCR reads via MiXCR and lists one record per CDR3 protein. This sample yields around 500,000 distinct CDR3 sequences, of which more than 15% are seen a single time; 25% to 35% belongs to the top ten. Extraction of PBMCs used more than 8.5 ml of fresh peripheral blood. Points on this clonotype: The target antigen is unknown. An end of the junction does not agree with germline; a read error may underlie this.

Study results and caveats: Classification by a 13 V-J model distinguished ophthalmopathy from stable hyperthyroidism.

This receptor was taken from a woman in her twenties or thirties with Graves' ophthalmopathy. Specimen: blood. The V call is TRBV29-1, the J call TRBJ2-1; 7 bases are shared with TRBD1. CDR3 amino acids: CSVAGTESYNEQFF. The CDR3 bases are TGCAGCGTCGCCGGGACAGAGTCCTACAATGAACAGTTCTTC.